This T cell receptor beta chain is drawn from a study of blood T cell repertoires in COVID-19. Study summary: COVID-19 samples from acute and convalescent phases originated in the United States, Italy and Spain.

Unmatched junction bases numbered 3, after V lost 2 bases and J lost 6 bases. The CDR3 contains 15 residues. Germline CDR1 reads SEHNR; CDR2 reads FQNEAQ (reference sequence). In the study's own analysis: Amplification of reference gene primers provided the estimated nucleated cell counts. Sequenced by immunoSEQ multiplex PCR; TCRdb stores in-frame clones only, minus some. The V and J calls and clone size were taken over from that table, and D and trimming were inferred from the DNA. In the table there are approximately 220,000 clones, 80% to 90% of which are singletons. The sequenced sample was peripheral blood. The gene calls are TRBV7-9 and TRBJ1-6; 8 bases map to TRBD1. This receptor was identified in a woman in her seventies with acute or convalescent COVID-19. CDR3 bases: TGTGCCAGCAGCTTACCGGGACAGGTTAATTCACCCCTCCACTTT. Its protein product is CASSLPGQVNSPLHF.